Below are 10 T cell receptor beta chains sequenced from a single sample in a study of STAT5B mutations in CD4+ large granular lymphocyte leukemia. The protocol was immunoSEQ multiplex PCR, while the TCRdb copy is restricted to in-frame clones and leaves out a portion. The sample shows tens of thousands of clones, just under 75% of them seen only once. The sample was CD4+ T cells from blood buffy coats. The source is a human donor in good health.

This rearrangement joins TRBV10-1 to TRBJ1-1; no reliable D call. V was clipped by 7 bases and J by 0 bases, with 24 bases between them. This CDR3 contains 18 residues. The V gene's germline CDR1 is WNHNN and CDR2 SYGVQD (reference sequence). The CDR3 bases are TGCGCCAGCAACTACCGCCCACAGATTGGATGGTTGAACACTGAAGCTTTCTTT. Encoded protein: CASNYRPQIGWLNTEAFF.

The CDR3: CASSRTSGGADTQYF. CDR3 bases: TGTGCCAGCAGCCGGACTAGCGGGGGGGCAGATACGCAGTATTTT. This chain connects TRBV7-2 to TRBJ2-3; 15 bases are a match to TRBD2. The CDR3 has 15 residues. With 5 bases clipped from V and 4 bases from J, the junction kept 1 base outside the gene matches. The germline V gene has CDR1 SGHTA and CDR2 FQGNSA.

The chain is built from TRBV6-1 and TRBJ2-5, with 8 bases lining up with TRBD2. The V and J ends lost 3 bases and 1 base, in that order; junction bases with no gene match: 4. The CDR3 is 15 amino acids. Germline V CDR1 and CDR2: MNHNS, SASEGT. In DNA form, the CDR3 reads TGTGCCAGCAGTGACAATAGCGGGGCCCAAGAGACCCAGTACTTC. Its protein product is CASSDNSGAQETQYF.

V and J are TRBV7-6 and TRBJ2-7; 10 bases match TRBD1. Germline V CDR1 and CDR2: SGHVS, FNYEAQ. The J segment lost 6 bases and the V segment lost 5 bases, leaving 7 bases of the junction unmatched. The CDR3 runs to 14 residues. The CDR3 nucleotides are TGTGCCAGCAGCCCCCAGACAGGGGGCGGCGAGCAGTACTTC. Its translation: CASSPQTGGGEQYF.

The J gene is TRBJ2-3, the V gene TRBV6-5; D remains unclear. V was shortened by 6 bases and J by 0 bases, with 10 bases between the two germline ends. The CDR3 loop spans 14 amino acids. The germline gives CDR1 MNHEY, CDR2 SVGAGI. The CDR3 spells CASRAMQSTDTQYF. The CDR3, as DNA: TGTGCCAGCAGGGCTATGCAGAGCACAGATACGCAGTATTTT.

The chain is built from TRBV7-3 and TRBJ2-1, with 11 positions matching TRBD2. The CDR3 extends over 15 amino acids. CDR1 is SGHTA, CDR2 FQGTGA, per germline. After removal of 5 bases from V and 5 bases from J, the junction contained 5 bases not matched to a gene. For the CDR3, the DNA is TGTGCCAGCAGCCTGACTAGCGGGACCCACAATGAGCAGTTCTTC. Protein: CASSLTSGTHNEQFF.

J is TRBJ1-1 and V is TRBV14; 8 bases fit TRBD1. The CDR3 has 16 amino acids. Germline assignment: CDR1 SGHDN and CDR2 FVKESK. With 2 bases clipped from V and 0 bases from J, the junction kept 5 bases outside the gene matches. Here the CDR3 DNA reads TGTGCCAGCAGCCAAAACTCGGGACAGGTGAACACTGAAGCTTTCTTT. The encoded protein is CASSQNSGQVNTEAFF.

The chain carries TRBV2 and TRBJ2-1; D call uncertain. The CDR3 sequence is 13 residues long. The V gene lost 4 bases and the J gene lost 4 bases, with 8 bases spanning the gap. CDR1 and CDR2 from the germline V gene are SNHLY and FYNNEI. The CDR3 protein is CASSGTQYNEQFF. In DNA form, the CDR3 reads TGTGCCAGCAGTGGGACCCAATACAATGAGCAGTTCTTC.

V gene TRBV6-5 combines with J gene TRBJ2-5, with D possibly matching TRBD2 (6 bases). Germline V gene data show CDR1 as MNHEY and CDR2 as SVGAGI. Between the trimmed V and J ends, which lost 5 bases and 5 bases, there was a span of 12 bases. The CDR3 has 13 residues. CDR3 region: CASSQGRGETQYF. CDR3 DNA: TGTGCCAGCAGTCAGGGACGGGGGGAGACCCAGTACTTC.

The genes are TRBV15 and TRBJ2-3, with D tentatively TRBD1 (5 bases). Trimming stripped 0 bases from V and 6 bases from J, with 16 bases between. The CDR3 consists of 16 residues. Per germline, CDR1 LNHNV and CDR2 YYDKDF (reference sequence). CDR3 sequence (DNA): TGTGCCACCAGCAGAGAAGACTTACCCGCAGGGGATACGCAGTATTTT. It specifies CATSREDLPAGDTQYF.